The clone carrying this T cell receptor (beta chain) has a handful of counts. With 4 bases clipped from V and 8 bases from J, the junction kept 2 bases outside the gene matches. CDR3 length: 13 amino acids. One entry per CDR3 protein, called by TCRdb with MiXCR from the RT-PCR reads. The data contain 550,000 to 750,000 distinct CDR3 sequences, over 12% of them singletons. The gene calls are TRBV12-3 or TRBV12-4 and TRBJ1-6; 7 bases are shared with TRBD1. The source is a female donor in good health, serving as a healthy control. The sequencing sample was made of memory CD4+ T cells from blood. CDR3 coding DNA: TGTGCCAGCAGTTCAGGGACAGATTCACCCCTCCACTTT. Its translation is CASSSGTDSPLHF.